The text below deals with one TCR beta chain. Antigen: not known. Primers: 60 Vbeta forward and 13 Jbeta reverse. Here immunoSEQ multiplex PCR was the method, and the copy in TCRdb shows in-frame clones only, minus some. The repertoire holds about 200,000 clones, about 80% seen once, with about 1.9% in the top ten. This sample was included in a study of cytomegalovirus exposure and HLA in healthy donors. Background on the study: Genotyping of under 500 donors showed that about 79% belonged to the Caucasian-associated ancestry cluster.

CDR3 length: 14 amino acids. Germline V lookup: CDR1 SGHAT, CDR2 FQNNGV. V gave up 11 bases and J gave up 2 bases, with 15 bases separating them. Findings and limits, study-wide: A later analysis showed that HLA-associated TCR beta chains had undergone more clonal expansion than equally common others. A link between a missense DCLRE1C variant and TCR beta V- and J-gene trimming emerged from a later analysis. HLA-A and HLA-B allele assignments for most subjects were reportedly predicted accurately using TCR beta sequences.

The receptor's source is a man in his thirties or forties in good health and CMV-seronegative. The rearrangement links TRBV11-2 to TRBJ2-2; possibly TRBD2 for D (6 bases). Sequencing used PBMCs. The CDR3 coding sequence is TGTGCCGCCCGCCGGGACTCAAACACCGGGGAGCTGTTTTTT. This encodes CAARRDSNTGELFF.